The clone carrying this TCR beta chain was seen a handful of times. Its antigen is currently unknown. Stimulation used around 10 ug/mL lysate from CMV-infected fibroblasts. Sorted nonresponding memory CD4+ T cells were CD40L-negative, CD69-negative, CD45RO-high. The libraries were made with immunoSEQ version 4 in survey mode. TCRdb's copy holds only in-frame clones and misses some; the assay was immunoSEQ multiplex PCR. The table records 30,000 to 45,000 clones, approximately 80% of them present only once. This entry comes from a study of persistence of HIV-infected CD4 T cells. Germline V gene lookup returns CDR1 LGHDT and CDR2 YNNKEL (reference sequence). The CDR3 consists of 18 residues. V gave up 0 bases and J gave up 6 bases; unmatched junction bases: 13.

Sequenced here: CD4+ T cells sorted from PBMCs after approximately 19-hour stimulation, sampled from a patient who received antiretroviral therapy. V usage is TRBV3-1 (or the pseudogene TRBV3-2) and J usage is TRBJ2-3; 9 nucleotides line up with TRBD2. This sequence was found in an adult man with HIV who was CMV-seropositive. The CDR3 loop is CASSQDSWAGGDSDTQYF. The DNA of the CDR3 is TGTGCCAGCAGCCAAGATTCGTGGGCGGGAGGGGATAGCGATACGCAGTATTTT.